The 31 T cell receptor beta chains reported below all come from one sample, sequenced in a study of cytomegalovirus exposure and HLA in healthy donors (dated by TCRdb to the late 2010s). Library construction relied on the immunoSEQ multiplex PCR assay. For the multiplex PCR, a mixture combining 60 forward primers for TCR Vbeta segments and 13 reverse primers for TCR Jbeta segments was used. TCRdb took this table from immuneACCESS and kept in-frame rearrangements with V and J called. Such tables lack part of the clones; where checked against another copy, unresolved V genes explain under half of the gap, and the rest is unexplained. This sample has over 200,000 clones in its table, and nearly 80% of those were observed once. Jointly, the top ten make up about 2% of the sample. The sequencing sample was made of PBMCs. The receptors here all came from a male donor in good health and CMV-seronegative.

CDR3 protein: CASSSYGLAGVNEQFF. The CDR3 coding sequence is TGTGCCAGCAGCTCGTACGGACTAGCGGGAGTGAATGAGCAGTTCTTC. This rearrangement joins TRBV13 to TRBJ2-1; 13 nucleotides match TRBD2. The V segment lost 4 bases and the J segment 7 bases; nucleotides outside the gene matches: 7. Germline CDR1 is PRHDT and CDR2 is FYEKMQ (reference sequence). This CDR3 has 16 residues.

The genes are TRBV5-1 and TRBJ1-2, with a tentative D call TRBD1 (6 bases). V lost 0 bases and J 4 bases, leaving 10 bases between the germline ends. The CDR3 covers 14 residues. Germline lookup yields CDR1 SGHRS and CDR2 YFSETQ. The CDR3, as DNA: TGCGCCAGCAGCTTGGAGAGGACAGCCTATGGCTACACCTTC. This gives the protein CASSLERTAYGYTF.

The CDR3: CASSLTKAGGGYGYTF. CDR3 nucleotide sequence: TGCGCCAGCAGCTTGACGAAGGCAGGAGGAGGCTATGGCTACACCTTC. The chain is built from TRBV5-1 and TRBJ1-2; D gene unclear. CDR1 is SGHRS, CDR2 YFSETQ, per germline. The CDR3 sequence is 16 residues long. Trimming took off 1 base at V and 4 bases at J, with 17 bases between the two ends.

The chain has TRBV5-1 and TRBJ2-7, with 11 bases lining up with TRBD2. The V gene's germline CDR1 is SGHRS and CDR2 YFSETQ. The CDR3 length is 17 residues. The V gene end was trimmed by 0 bases and the J gene end by 2 bases; junction bases not matched to a gene: 7. The CDR3 sequence: CASSLVALAGGTYEQYF. Written as DNA, the CDR3 is TGCGCCAGCAGCTTGGTTGCCCTAGCGGGAGGTACCTACGAGCAGTACTTC.

DNA of the CDR3: TGTGCCAGCAGTTACTCGATTGGCGGAACCTACGAGCAGTACTTC. This gives the protein CASSYSIGGTYEQYF. The rearrangement uses TRBV6-6 and TRBJ2-7, with D unresolved. Germline V gene data show CDR1 as MNHNY and CDR2 as SVGAGI (reference sequence). Between the trimmed V and J ends, which lost 0 bases and 2 bases, there was a span of 11 bases. The CDR3 runs to 15 residues.

CDR3 sequence reads: CASSLLEGGTEAFF. Written as DNA, the CDR3 is TGTGCCAGCAGCCTACTCGAAGGGGGCACTGAAGCTTTCTTT. This chain joins TRBV7-8 and TRBJ1-1, with D possibly matching TRBD1 (6 bases). Germline CDR1 reads SGHVS; CDR2 reads FQNEAQ. This CDR3 contains 14 residues. The V end was cut by 5 bases, the J end by 4 bases, with 14 bases between.

V usage is TRBV29-1 and J usage is TRBJ1-1; 9 nucleotides line up with TRBD1. V shed 6 bases, J shed 3 bases, and the junction held 5 bases outside the gene matches. The germline V gene encodes CDR1 SQVTM and CDR2 ANQGSEA. The CDR3 covers 13 residues. CDR3 sequence reads: CSVQGAQHTEAFF. The CDR3 nucleotides read TGCAGCGTACAGGGGGCGCAGCACACTGAAGCTTTCTTT.

V is TRBV2 and J is TRBJ2-3, with 9 bases that match TRBD2. The CDR3 has 18 residues. The ends lost 8 bases at V and 0 bases at J; junction bases unmatched: 15. Germline values: CDR1 SNHLY, CDR2 FYNNEI. CDR3 nucleotide sequence: TGTGCCAGCGGATTGCGGGAGGGCTTGGGTCTTAGCACAGATACGCAGTATTTT. It codes for CASGLREGLGLSTDTQYF.

This chain links TRBV25-1 with TRBJ1-3; TRBD1 is a possible D gene (6 bases). V lost 4 bases, J lost 3 bases, and 19 bases lay in between. The CDR3 has 17 amino acids. CDR1 is MGHDK, CDR2 SYGVNS, per germline. The chain's CDR3 is CASSAQAGAKDGNTIYF. The CDR3 DNA is TGTGCCAGCAGTGCCCAGGCGGGGGCGAAGGATGGAAACACCATATATTTT.

The chain has TRBV4-2 and TRBJ2-1; possible D gene TRBD2, 6 bases. The CDR3 covers 14 residues. Germline CDR1 LGHNA, CDR2 YNFKEQ. Trimming stripped 2 bases from V and 5 bases from J, with 10 bases between. The CDR3 protein is CASSQRTNDNEQFF. The CDR3 bases are TGTGCCAGCAGCCAAAGGACTAACGACAATGAGCAGTTCTTC.

The rearrangement uses TRBV5-1 and TRBJ1-1; D uncertain. This CDR3 region has 14 residues. The V gene's germline CDR1 is SGHRS and CDR2 YFSETQ. V gave up 2 bases and J gave up 0 bases, with 8 bases separating them. CDR3 sequence (DNA): TGCGCCAGCAGCTTTTTCGGAGTGAACACTGAAGCTTTCTTT. It specifies CASSFFGVNTEAFF. Full variable domain (missing parts from reference TRBV5-1 and TRBJ1-1): KAGVTQTPRYLIKTRGQQVTLSCSPISGHRSVSWYQQTPGQGLQFLFEYFSETQRNKGNFPGRFSGRQFSNSRSEMNVSTLELGDSALYLCASSFFGVNTEAFFGQGTRLTVV.

The rearrangement uses TRBV5-6 and TRBJ1-1; 8 nucleotides line up with TRBD1. The CDR3 has 14 amino acids. Trimming removed 3 bases from V and 3 bases from J; junction bases left unmatched: 4. The V gene's germline CDR1 is SGHDT and CDR2 YYEEEE. As DNA, the CDR3 is TGTGCCAGCAGCTCCGGGACAGGTCACACTGAAGCTTTCTTT. Residues: CASSSGTGHTEAFF.

This chain links TRBV7-2 with TRBJ2-7; 8 nucleotides match TRBD2. The CDR3 totals 13 residues. The ends lost 7 bases at V and 5 bases at J; junction bases unmatched: 7. Germline V gene lookup returns CDR1 SGHTA and CDR2 FQGNSA. CDR3 coding DNA: TGTGCCAGCAACTTGCGGGGGGACCACGAGCAGTACTTC. Amino acid sequence: CASNLRGDHEQYF.

This clone turned up a few times. The genes are TRBV5-1 and TRBJ2-1; a possible D gene is TRBD2 (6 bases). The CDR3 extends over 15 amino acids. Trimming shortened V by 4 bases and J by 8 bases, and 19 bases separated the two germline ends. Per germline, CDR1 SGHRS and CDR2 YFSETQ. CDR3 amino acids: CASSPTVTSSHEQFF. For the CDR3, the DNA is TGCGCCAGCAGCCCCACCGTCACTAGCAGTCATGAGCAGTTCTTC.

The CDR3: CASSLLGTSVTYEQYF. CDR3 DNA: TGTGCCAGCAGCTTACTTGGGACTAGTGTTACCTACGAGCAGTACTTC. The genes are TRBV11-1 and TRBJ2-7; 8 bases agree with TRBD2. Germline assignment: CDR1 SGHAT and CDR2 FQDESV (reference sequence). V lost 2 bases and J lost 2; bases outside the gene matches: 8. This CDR3 is 16 amino acids long.

Worth noting for this clone: Different DNA sequences within this sample yield the same CDR3. The chain combines TRBV5-1 with TRBJ2-7; 8 nucleotides agree with TRBD1. The trim removed 0 bases at V and 2 bases at J, leaving 4 bases unmatched. Germline assignment: CDR1 SGHRS and CDR2 YFSETQ. The CDR3 is 15 amino acids. The CDR3 DNA reads TGCGCCAGCAGCTTGGGACAGGGGAGGACCTACGAGCAGTACTTC. Residues: CASSLGQGRTYEQYF.

The CDR3 sequence is CASSPDRGRYEQYF. The CDR3 DNA reads as TGTGCCAGCTCACCTGACAGGGGGCGCTACGAGCAGTACTTC. The chain combines TRBV18 with TRBJ2-7; 10 positions agree with TRBD1. Unmatched junction bases numbered 2, after V lost 3 bases and J lost 3 bases. The CDR3 loop spans 14 amino acids. Germline V gene data show CDR1 as KGHSH and CDR2 as LQKENI.

V is TRBV7-2 and J is TRBJ1-4; maybe TRBD1 (5 bases). The V end lost 6 bases, the J end lost 8 bases, and 13 bases lay between the germline ends. The CDR3 has 13 residues. Germline V CDR1 and CDR2: SGHTA, FQGNSA. The CDR3 DNA follows: TGTGCCAGCAGTAGGAGGGGCCGGGAAAAACTGTTTTTT. Translating it yields CASSRRGREKLFF.

The J gene is TRBJ2-7, the V gene TRBV19; 8 bases align to TRBD1. The V gene's germline CDR1 is LNHDA and CDR2 SQIVND (reference sequence). The length of the CDR3 is 15 residues. The J segment lost 6 bases and the V segment lost 3 bases, leaving 10 bases of the junction unmatched. Written as DNA, the CDR3 is TGTGCCAGTAGTATTCCCGGGACAGGAAACCCCGAGCAGTACTTC. Translated: CASSIPGTGNPEQYF.

The V gene is TRBV4-3, the J gene TRBJ2-2; the match to TRBD1 covers 8 bases. Germline V gene data show CDR1 as LGHNA and CDR2 as YSLEER. The CDR3 contains 16 residues. V was clipped by 4 bases and J by 5 bases; unmatched bases: 9. The CDR3 reads CASSLAPGQATGELFF. CDR3 DNA: TGCGCCAGCAGCCTGGCCCCGGGACAGGCGACCGGGGAGCTGTTTTTT.

This clone was recorded once. This chain links TRBV7-6 with TRBJ2-3; maybe TRBD1 (7 bases). Deletions cut 5 bases from V and 1 base from J, with 19 bases between. The germline CDR1 and CDR2 sequences are SGHVS and FNYEAQ. This CDR3 region has 17 residues. The CDR3 region has the DNA TGTGCCAGCAGCAACTATGGAGGGGGCCGACGCACAGATACGCAGTATTTT. Amino acid sequence: CASSNYGGGRRTDTQYF.

This chain connects TRBV5-1 to TRBJ2-7; 12 bases line up with TRBD1. After removal of 3 bases from V and 6 bases from J, the junction contained 10 bases not matched to a gene. From germline, CDR1 is SGHRS and CDR2 YFSETQ. The CDR3 spans 16 residues. CDR3 coding DNA: TGCGCCAGCAGCTGGGCCCCGGGACAGGGGGCCTCCGAGCAGTACTTC. This gives the protein CASSWAPGQGASEQYF. Using reference TRBV5-1 and TRBJ2-7 for the parts outside the CDR3, the full variable domain is KAGVTQTPRYLIKTRGQQVTLSCSPISGHRSVSWYQQTPGQGLQFLFEYFSETQRNKGNFPGRFSGRQFSNSRSEMNVSTLELGDSALYLCASSWAPGQGASEQYFGPGTRLTVT.

The chain carries TRBV27 and TRBJ1-6; D perhaps matches TRBD1 (5 bases). The V and J ends lost 4 bases and 9 bases respectively, with 16 bases between them. Germline V CDR1 and CDR2: MNHEY, SMNVEV (reference sequence). There are 15 residues in the CDR3. The CDR3 region is CASSSVERGFSPLHF. For the CDR3, the DNA is TGTGCCAGCAGTTCGGTCGAAAGGGGATTTTCACCCCTCCACTTT.

The chain has TRBV27 and TRBJ1-4; D gene unclear. CDR3 length: 15 amino acids. The germline V gene has CDR1 MNHEY and CDR2 SMNVEV (reference sequence). The germline V and J ends were trimmed by 3 bases and 6 bases, with 14 bases remaining between them. The CDR3 bases are TGTGCCAGCAGTTTTGGCTGGGCGCCGGATGAAAAACTGTTTTTT. It is translated as CASSFGWAPDEKLFF.

This chain links TRBV18 with TRBJ2-3; D unresolved. The V end lost 1 base, the J end lost 2 bases, and 4 bases lay between the germline ends. CDR1 KGHSH and CDR2 LQKENI come from the germline V gene. CDR3 length equals 13 residues. This chain's CDR3 is CASSPLNTDTQYF. DNA for the CDR3: TGTGCCAGCTCACCACTTAACACAGATACGCAGTATTTT.

The genes are TRBV28 and TRBJ1-2; perhaps TRBD1 as D (6 bases). The V and J ends lost 3 bases and 0 bases respectively, with 11 bases between them. This CDR3 spans 15 amino acids. Per the germline V gene, CDR1 is MDHEN and CDR2 is SYDVKM. CDR3 residues: CASSFPWGPNYGYTF. For the CDR3, the DNA is TGTGCCAGCAGTTTCCCCTGGGGGCCTAACTATGGCTACACCTTC.

This clone was detected a few times. This chain's CDR3 is CASSRTSGTIYEQYF. The CDR3 region has the DNA TGTGCCAGCTCACGGACTAGCGGGACGATCTACGAGCAGTACTTC. The chain combines TRBV18 with TRBJ2-7; 12 bases are shared with TRBD2. The CDR3 is 15 residues long. Germline V gene sequence: CDR1 KGHSH, CDR2 LQKENI. V lost 4 bases and J lost 3; bases outside the gene matches: 4.

This chain uses TRBV6-5 with TRBJ2-2, with TRBD1 identical over 8 bases. This CDR3 is 14 amino acids long. Germline loops: CDR1 MNHEY, CDR2 SVGAGI. J was trimmed by 5 bases and V by 6 bases; bases with no gene match: 5. CDR3 amino acids: CASRQQGVTGELFF. CDR3 nucleotides: TGTGCCAGCAGGCAACAGGGGGTTACCGGGGAGCTGTTTTTT.

This chain links TRBV27 with TRBJ2-7, with 10 nucleotides matching TRBD1. The CDR3 extends over 14 amino acids. The V gene's germline CDR1 is MNHEY and CDR2 SMNVEV (reference sequence). V was pared by 6 bases and J by 6 bases, with 8 bases of the junction left unmatched. CDR3 sequence: CASRATGTGAEQYF. The CDR3 region has the DNA TGTGCCAGCAGAGCAACCGGGACAGGGGCCGAGCAGTACTTC.

This clone was seen a few times. The rearrangement joins TRBV30 to TRBJ2-2, with TRBD1 matching over 7 bases. Trimming at V came to 3 bases and at J to 6 bases, leaving 10 bases not matched to a gene. CDR1 is GTSNPN and CDR2 is SVGIG in the germline V gene (reference sequence). The CDR3 is 15 residues long. The CDR3 loop is CAWSVKGAVSGELFF. As DNA, the CDR3 is TGTGCCTGGAGCGTCAAGGGGGCAGTTTCCGGGGAGCTGTTTTTT.

The chain is built from TRBV4-3 and TRBJ1-4; D is undetermined. Germline V gene data show CDR1 as LGHNA and CDR2 as YSLEER. Deletions cut 2 bases from V and 0 bases from J, with 10 bases between. The CDR3 is 16 residues long. This CDR3 reads CASSQSSVATNEKLFF. Here the CDR3 DNA reads TGCGCCAGCAGCCAATCTTCAGTGGCAACTAATGAAAAACTGTTTTTT.